These 10 T cell receptor beta chains came from one sample sequenced in a study of early T cells in non-severe SARS-CoV-2 infection. One entry per CDR3 protein, called by TCRdb with MiXCR from the 5' RACE reads. The sample holds under 85,000 distinct CDR3 sequences; 4.5% to 6% are singletons and the top ten take about 7%. The sequencing here drew on whole blood, taken at baseline. These receptors were obtained from an adult who was a healthcare worker with PCR-confirmed SARS-CoV-2 infection or an uninfected control (not recorded which).

This clonotype has a count of ten or more. The chain joins TRBV27 to TRBJ1-1, with D possibly matching TRBD1 (5 bases). Germline CDR1 reads MNHEY; CDR2 reads SMNVEV (reference sequence). Trimming removed 5 bases from V and 8 bases from J, with 15 bases in between. This CDR3 region has 13 residues. CDR3 DNA: TGTGCCAGCAGTATACGTCTTGGACAAGAAGCTTTCTTT. It encodes CASSIRLGQEAFF.

CDR3 nucleotides: TGTGCCAGCAGGGCACAGGGTAAGGCCGAGCAGTACTTC. Its protein is CASRAQGKAEQYF. The chain is built from TRBV27 and TRBJ2-7; D might be TRBD1 (6 bases). The CDR3 covers 13 residues. The V and J ends lost 6 bases and 6 bases respectively, with 15 bases between them. The germline CDR1 and CDR2 sequences are MNHEY and SMNVEV (reference sequence).

Ten or more counts support this clonotype. The chain couples TRBV18 to TRBJ2-1; D remains ambiguous. CDR1 KGHSH and CDR2 LQKENI come from the germline V gene. This CDR3 spans 14 amino acids. Trimming removed 2 bases from V and 15 bases from J, with 20 bases in between. The chain's CDR3 is CASSPVRFSRTLFF. Here the CDR3 DNA reads TGTGCCAGCTCACCAGTGAGGTTTTCGAGGACCCTGTTCTTC.

There are many counts of this clonotype. The genes are TRBV19 and TRBJ2-7; D gene unclear. V was cut by 11 bases and J by 5 bases, with 10 bases left in between. Germline CDR1 reads LNHDA; CDR2 reads SQIVND (reference sequence). The CDR3 runs 10 residues. The CDR3 loop is CAAGEDEQYF. CDR3 nucleotides: TGTGCCGCCGGAGAGGACGAGCAGTACTTC.

This clonotype has more than one count but fewer than ten. The rearrangement links TRBV25-1 to TRBJ2-7; D perhaps matches TRBD1 (5 bases). V lost 8 bases and J lost 2, with 10 bases in between. CDR1 is MGHDK, CDR2 SYGVNS, per germline. The CDR3 contains 12 residues. The CDR3 coding sequence is TGTGCCAGCGCCGACAGACCCTACGAGCAGTACTTC. Translating it yields CASADRPYEQYF.

The chain joins TRBV3-1 to TRBJ2-5, with unresolved D. Per germline, CDR1 LGHDT and CDR2 YNNKEL (reference sequence). CDR3 length equals 14 residues. With 1 base removed from V and 3 bases from J, the gap between germline ends came to 9 bases. The CDR3 sequence is CASSQARSEETQYF. The CDR3 DNA reads as TGTGCCAGCAGCCAAGCCAGGTCAGAAGAGACCCAGTACTTC.

This chain links TRBV2 with TRBJ2-5; 7 nucleotides agree with TRBD2. CDR1 and CDR2 (germline): SNHLY, FYNNEI. This CDR3 region has 13 residues. V lost 7 bases to trimming and J lost 5 bases; unmatched junction nucleotides: 7. The CDR3 region is CASTGGRAETQYF. CDR3 DNA sequence: TGTGCCAGCACCGGAGGGAGGGCGGAGACCCAGTACTTC.

This clonotype was recorded many times. The chain links TRBV16 to TRBJ2-1; D possibly corresponds to TRBD2 (5 bases). Germline-derived CDR1 and CDR2 are KGHSY and FQNENV. The CDR3 loop spans 16 amino acids. Trimming cost V 2 bases and J 2 bases, with 13 bases left between them. This CDR3 reads CASSQGGGAPYNEQFF. Written as DNA, the CDR3 is TGTGCCAGCAGCCAAGGAGGAGGTGCCCCCTACAATGAGCAGTTCTTC.

V and J are TRBV16 and TRBJ1-2; D ambiguous. V was pared by 2 bases and J by 3 bases, with 7 bases between. Germline V gene sequence: CDR1 KGHSY, CDR2 FQNENV. CDR3 length: 13 residues. CDR3 sequence: CASSQERDYGYTF. Here the CDR3 DNA reads TGTGCCAGCAGCCAAGAGCGGGACTATGGCTACACCTTC.

In its sample, this clonotype was seen many times. A junction end diverges from the germline sequence, so it may reflect a read error. V is TRBV7-8 and J is TRBJ1-1; TRBD1 is a possible D gene (6 bases). Germline V lookup: CDR1 SGHVS, CDR2 FQNEAQ. The CDR3 totals 14 residues. The CDR3 DNA reads TGTGCCAGCAGCCCGGGACACCGGGACACTGATGCTTTCTTT. This codes for CASSPGHRDTDAFF.